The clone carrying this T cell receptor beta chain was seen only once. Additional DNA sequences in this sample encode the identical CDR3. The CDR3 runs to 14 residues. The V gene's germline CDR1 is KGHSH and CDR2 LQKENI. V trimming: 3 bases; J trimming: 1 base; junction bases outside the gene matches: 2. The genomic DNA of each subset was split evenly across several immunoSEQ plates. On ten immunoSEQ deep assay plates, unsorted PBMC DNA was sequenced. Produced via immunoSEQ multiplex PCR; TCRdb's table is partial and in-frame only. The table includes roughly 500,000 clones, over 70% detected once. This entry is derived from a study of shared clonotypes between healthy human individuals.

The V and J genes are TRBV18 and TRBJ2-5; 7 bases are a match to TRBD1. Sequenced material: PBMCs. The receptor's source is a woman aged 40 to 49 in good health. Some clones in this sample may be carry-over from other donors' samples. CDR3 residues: CASSPRQGQETQYF. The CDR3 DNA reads TGTGCCAGCTCACCGCGACAGGGCCAAGAGACCCAGTACTTC.